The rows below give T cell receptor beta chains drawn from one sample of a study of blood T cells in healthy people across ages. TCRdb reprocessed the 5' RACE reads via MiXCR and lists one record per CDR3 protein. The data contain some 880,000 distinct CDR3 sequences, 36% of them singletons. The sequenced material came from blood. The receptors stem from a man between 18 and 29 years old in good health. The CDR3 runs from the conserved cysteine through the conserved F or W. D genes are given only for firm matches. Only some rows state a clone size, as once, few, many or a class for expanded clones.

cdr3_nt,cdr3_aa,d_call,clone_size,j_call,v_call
TGCGCCAGCAGCCAAGATTCCGCACGACCAAGCGGGGGCACAGATACGCAGTATTTT,CASSQDSARPSGGTDTQYF,TRBD2,few,TRBJ2-3,TRBV4-3
TGCGCCAGCAGCGCCCGACAGGAAACTGAAGCTTTCTTT,CASSARQETEAFF,NA,NA,TRBJ1-1,TRBV5-1
TGTGCCAGCAGTTACTCGAAGGGGTTGGGCACTGAAGCTTTCTTT,CASSYSKGLGTEAFF,NA,NA,TRBJ1-1,TRBV6-5
TGTGCCAGCAGCTCGAACAGGGTTGGGAACACTGAAGCTTTCTTT,CASSSNRVGNTEAFF,NA,once,TRBJ1-1,TRBV7-9
TGTGCCAGCAGTAAGGCCGGGACAGGGGGTTACAATGAGCAGTTCTTC,CASSKAGTGGYNEQFF,TRBD1,few,TRBJ2-1,TRBV28
TGTGCCATCAGTGAGTCTAGCAGGACCACTGAAGCTTTCTTT,CAISESSRTTEAFF,NA,NA,TRBJ1-1,TRBV10-3
TGCGCCAGCAGCCAAGAATATCGCCGGACCTACAATGAGCAGTACTTC,CASSQEYRRTYNEQYF,NA,NA,TRBJ2-7,TRBV4-1
TGCAGTGCTAGAGGGACTAGCGGGAAGTCAGATACGCAGTATTTT,CSARGTSGKSDTQYF,TRBD2,NA,TRBJ2-3,TRBV20-1
TGCGCCAGCAGCGCGTTACAGGGTCAGGTCTATGGCTACACCTTC,CASSALQGQVYGYTF,NA,few,TRBJ1-2,TRBV5-1
TGCGCCAGCAGCCAAGTGGGTACAGGTCCCTTCCAAGAGACCCAGTACTTC,CASSQVGTGPFQETQYF,NA,few,TRBJ2-5,TRBV4-3
TGCGCCAGCAGCCAGGTCCCAGATACCGGGGAGCTGTTTTTT,CASSQVPDTGELFF,NA,few,TRBJ2-2,TRBV4-1
TGTGCCAGCAGTTACTCAGGGGCCACGGGGGAGACCCAGTACTTC,CASSYSGATGETQYF,NA,NA,TRBJ2-5,TRBV6-5
TGTGCCAGCTCACCTAAAAACGAAAAACTGTTTTTT,CASSPKNEKLFF,NA,NA,TRBJ1-4,TRBV18
TGCAGTGCAGCCGGGACAGGGGGCAGAGAGACCCAGTACTTC,CSAAGTGGRETQYF,TRBD1,NA,TRBJ2-5,TRBV20-1
TGTGCCTGGAGGGAACCTGGCCTAAATTCACCCCTCCACTTT,CAWREPGLNSPLHF,NA,NA,TRBJ1-6,TRBV30
TGCGCCAGCAGCCAAGACAGGGGGGCCTCCTATAATTCACCCCTCCACTTT,CASSQDRGASYNSPLHF,TRBD1,few,TRBJ1-6,TRBV4-3
TGTGCCAGCAGTTCCGGCGGGGTCTATTCACCCCTCCACTTT,CASSSGGVYSPLHF,NA,few,TRBJ1-6,TRBV6-5
TGTGCCAGCTCTAGGCAGTCCTCCTACAATGAGCAGTTCTTC,CASSRQSSYNEQFF,NA,NA,TRBJ2-1,TRBV9
TGTGCCAGCAGTTTAGTGGCGGGAGGAAAGACCCAGTACTTC,CASSLVAGGKTQYF,TRBD2,many,TRBJ2-5,TRBV12-3/TRBV12-4
TGCGCCAGCAGCCAGGGGACAGGGTATGGCACTGAAGCTTTCTTT,CASSQGTGYGTEAFF,TRBD1,NA,TRBJ1-1,TRBV4-3
TGCAGCGTTGAGCCGGGAAGCACAGATACGCAGTATTTT,CSVEPGSTDTQYF,NA,many,TRBJ2-3,TRBV29-1
TGTGCCAGCGCTCCCGGGGTGGGGGTAAACATTCAGTACTTC,CASAPGVGVNIQYF,NA,NA,TRBJ2-4,TRBV5-5
TGTGCCAGCACCGGACGAGAGACCTTTTTCTCTGGGGCCAACGTCCTGACTTTC,CASTGRETFFSGANVLTF,NA,NA,TRBJ2-6,TRBV7-2
TGCAGTGCTAGAAAGGCGGGGGGGCGGTTCGGCCAAGAGACCCAGTACTTC,CSARKAGGRFGQETQYF,TRBD2,few,TRBJ2-5,TRBV20-1
TGTGCCACCGGAAACATAGGGGGAGAGTATGGCTACACCTTC,CATGNIGGEYGYTF,NA,NA,TRBJ1-2,TRBV10-3
TGTGCCTGGGGACAGACAGTCACTGAAGCTTTCTTT,CAWGQTVTEAFF,NA,NA,TRBJ1-1,TRBV30
TGCAGTGCCAGATCCACCAACAGACACAACTCTGGAAACACCATATATTTT,CSARSTNRHNSGNTIYF,NA,NA,TRBJ1-3,TRBV20-1
TGTGCCAGCAGCTCTGGGGGGGCGGGTTACGAGCAGTACTTC,CASSSGGAGYEQYF,NA,NA,TRBJ2-7,TRBV9
TGTGCCAGCAGTGCGACTATCTCCTACGAGCAGTACTTC,CASSATISYEQYF,NA,few,TRBJ2-7,TRBV6-6
TGTGCCATCAGTGAGACAGGGGGCCAAGAGACCCAGTACTTC,CAISETGGQETQYF,TRBD1,NA,TRBJ2-5,TRBV10-3
TGTGCCAGCAGCCAAGGGTCTAGCGTCGGTACGCAGTATTTT,CASSQGSSVGTQYF,NA,many,TRBJ2-3,TRBV6-2/TRBV6-3
TGCAGTGCTAGGGGTGACTACTCCTACGAGCAGTACTTC,CSARGDYSYEQYF,NA,many,TRBJ2-7,TRBV20-1
TGTGCCAGCAGCGCGGACAGGGGGCCTGAAAAACTGTTTTTT,CASSADRGPEKLFF,TRBD1,few,TRBJ1-4,TRBV7-9
TGTGCCAGCTCAGGGAGGACAGGGGGAATTCCCTACAATGAGCAGTTCTTC,CASSGRTGGIPYNEQFF,TRBD1,few,TRBJ2-1,TRBV18
TGTGTCAGCAGCTTAGAGGGTGATACGCAGTATTTT,CVSSLEGDTQYF,NA,NA,TRBJ2-3,TRBV13
TGCAGTGCTAGGACGACAGGGGGCAGCTATGGCTACACCTTC,CSARTTGGSYGYTF,TRBD1,NA,TRBJ1-2,TRBV20-1
TGTGCCAGCAGGACCGGGCGACCGGGCTCCTACAATGAGCAGTTCTTC,CASRTGRPGSYNEQFF,NA,NA,TRBJ2-1,TRBV6-1
TGCGCCAGCAGCCCTGCCAGGAGCTCCTACAATGAGCAGTTCTTC,CASSPARSSYNEQFF,NA,few,TRBJ2-1,TRBV5-1
TGTGCCATCAGTGAGTCGAATACCTATGGCTACACCTTC,CAISESNTYGYTF,NA,many,TRBJ1-2,TRBV10-3
TGTGCCAGCGGAACCTCCTACGAGCAGTACTTC,CASGTSYEQYF,NA,few,TRBJ2-7,TRBV27
TGCAGTGCTTTGCTAGTGGGAAGGGCAGATACGCAGTATTTT,CSALLVGRADTQYF,NA,NA,TRBJ2-3,TRBV20-1
TGCAAAGCCGGGACTTACAATGAGCAGTACTTC,CKAGTYNEQYF,NA,few,TRBJ2-7,TRBV20-1
TGTGCCAGCAGGCGAGGGGGAATGGAAGAGACCCAGTACTTC,CASRRGGMEETQYF,NA,few,TRBJ2-5,TRBV6-5
TGTGCCAGCCAACGGGAGGGCGGCACCGGGGAGCTGTTTTTT,CASQREGGTGELFF,TRBD2,NA,TRBJ2-2,TRBV28
TGTGCCAGCAGTTTCGTCTTGGATATGGGGACTGAAGCTTTCTTT,CASSFVLDMGTEAFF,NA,NA,TRBJ1-1,TRBV12-3/TRBV12-4